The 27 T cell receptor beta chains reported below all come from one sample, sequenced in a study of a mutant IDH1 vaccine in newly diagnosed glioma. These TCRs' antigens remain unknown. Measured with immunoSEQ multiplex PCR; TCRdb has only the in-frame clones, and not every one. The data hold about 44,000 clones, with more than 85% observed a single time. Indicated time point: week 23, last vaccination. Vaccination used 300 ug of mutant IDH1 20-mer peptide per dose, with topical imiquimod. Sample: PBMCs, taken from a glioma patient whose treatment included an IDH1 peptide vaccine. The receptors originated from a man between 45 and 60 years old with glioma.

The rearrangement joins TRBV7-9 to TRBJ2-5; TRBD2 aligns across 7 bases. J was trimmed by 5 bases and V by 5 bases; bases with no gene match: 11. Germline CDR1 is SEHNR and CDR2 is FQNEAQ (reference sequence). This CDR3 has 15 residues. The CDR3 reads CASSPLASRGETQYF. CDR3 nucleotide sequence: TGTGCCAGCAGCCCACTAGCGTCCCGGGGGGAGACCCAGTACTTC.

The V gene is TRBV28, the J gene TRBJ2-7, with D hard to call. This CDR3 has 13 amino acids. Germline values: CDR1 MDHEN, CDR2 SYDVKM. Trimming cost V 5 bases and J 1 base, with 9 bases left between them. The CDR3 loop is CASSSPRSYEQYF. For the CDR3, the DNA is TGTGCCAGCAGTAGCCCTAGGTCCTACGAGCAGTACTTC.

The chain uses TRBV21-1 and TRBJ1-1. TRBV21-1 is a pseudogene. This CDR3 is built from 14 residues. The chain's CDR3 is CASSKGPRDTEAFF. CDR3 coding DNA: TGTGCCAGCAGCAAAGGCCCCCGGGACACTGAAGCTTTCTTT.

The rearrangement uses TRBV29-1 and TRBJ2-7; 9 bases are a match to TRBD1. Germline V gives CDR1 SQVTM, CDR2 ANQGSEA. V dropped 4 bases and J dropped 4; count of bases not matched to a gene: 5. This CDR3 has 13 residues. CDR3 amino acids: CSVGGTGFYEQYF. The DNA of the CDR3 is TGCAGCGTTGGCGGGACAGGGTTTTACGAGCAGTACTTC.

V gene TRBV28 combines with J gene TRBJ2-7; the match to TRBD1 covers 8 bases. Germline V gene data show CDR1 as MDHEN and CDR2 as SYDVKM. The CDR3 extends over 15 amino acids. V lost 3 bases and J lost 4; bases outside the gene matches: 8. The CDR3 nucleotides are TGTGCCAGCAGTTTCCCGGACAGGGCTAAGTACGAGCAGTACTTC. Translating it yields CASSFPDRAKYEQYF.

As DNA, the CDR3 is TGTGCCAGTAACCCGGGAGGGGGATGGGGCACTGAAGCTTTCTTT. It codes for CASNPGGGWGTEAFF. V and J are TRBV19 and TRBJ1-1, with D tentatively TRBD1 (6 bases). CDR3 size: 15 residues. Germline assignment: CDR1 LNHDA and CDR2 SQIVND (reference sequence). V lost 7 bases and J lost 4, with 19 bases in between.

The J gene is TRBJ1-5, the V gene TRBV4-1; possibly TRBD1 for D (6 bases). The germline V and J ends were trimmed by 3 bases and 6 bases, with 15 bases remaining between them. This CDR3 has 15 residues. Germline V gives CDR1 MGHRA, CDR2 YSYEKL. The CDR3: CASSQGDTGRQPQHF. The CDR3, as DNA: TGCGCCAGCAGCCAGGGGGACACGGGGCGTCAGCCCCAGCATTTT.

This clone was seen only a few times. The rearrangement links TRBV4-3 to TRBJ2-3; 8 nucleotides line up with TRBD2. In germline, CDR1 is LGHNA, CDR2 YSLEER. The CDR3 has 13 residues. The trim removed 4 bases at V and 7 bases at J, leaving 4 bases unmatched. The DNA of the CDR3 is TGCGCCAGCAGCCTAGAGCGGGGGAATACGCAGTATTTT. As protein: CASSLERGNTQYF.

The CDR3, as DNA: TGTGCCAGCAGTTACTCGTCCGAGCAGTTCTTC. It encodes CASSYSSEQFF. The genes are TRBV6-5 and TRBJ2-1; unclear D gene. CDR3 length: 11 amino acids. Germline CDR1 is MNHEY and CDR2 is SVGAGI. The V end was cut by 0 bases, the J end by 10 bases, with 4 bases between.

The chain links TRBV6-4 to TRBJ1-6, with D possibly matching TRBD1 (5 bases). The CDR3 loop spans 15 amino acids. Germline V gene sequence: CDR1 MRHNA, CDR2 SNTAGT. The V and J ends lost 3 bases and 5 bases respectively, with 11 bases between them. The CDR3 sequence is CASSESPGNNSPLHF. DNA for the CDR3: TGTGCCAGCAGTGAGAGTCCAGGGAATAATTCACCCCTCCACTTT.

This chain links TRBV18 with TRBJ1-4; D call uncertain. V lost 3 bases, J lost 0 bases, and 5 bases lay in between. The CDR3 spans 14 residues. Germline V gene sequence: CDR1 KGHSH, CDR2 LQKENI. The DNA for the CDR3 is TGTGCCAGCTCACCTTCGGCAACTAATGAAAAACTGTTTTTT. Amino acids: CASSPSATNEKLFF.

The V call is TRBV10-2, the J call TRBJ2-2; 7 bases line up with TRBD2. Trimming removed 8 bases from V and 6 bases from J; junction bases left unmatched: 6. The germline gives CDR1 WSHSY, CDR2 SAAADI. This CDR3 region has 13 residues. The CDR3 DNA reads TGCGCCAGCGCCGGACTAGGGTCCGGGGAGCTGTTTTTT. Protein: CASAGLGSGELFF.

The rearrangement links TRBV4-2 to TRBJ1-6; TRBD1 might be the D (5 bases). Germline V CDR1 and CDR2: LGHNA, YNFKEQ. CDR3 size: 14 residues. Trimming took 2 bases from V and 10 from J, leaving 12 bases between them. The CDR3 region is CASSQRSRESPLHF. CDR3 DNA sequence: TGTGCCAGCAGCCAAAGGTCCAGGGAGTCACCCCTCCACTTT.

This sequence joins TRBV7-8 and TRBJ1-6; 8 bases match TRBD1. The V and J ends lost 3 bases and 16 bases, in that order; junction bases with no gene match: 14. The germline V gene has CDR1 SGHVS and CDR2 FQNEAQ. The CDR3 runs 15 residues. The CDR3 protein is CASSFSLAGGGGLHF. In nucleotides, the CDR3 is TGTGCCAGCAGCTTCTCTCTTGCAGGGGGCGGGGGACTCCACTTT.

The CDR3 sequence is CASSSPGRANYGYTF. As DNA, the CDR3 is TGTGCCAGCAGTTCCCCGGGCCGGGCTAACTATGGCTACACCTTC. The genes are TRBV28 and TRBJ1-2, with D hard to call. Germline V CDR1 and CDR2: MDHEN, SYDVKM. The CDR3 has 15 amino acids. V was clipped by 4 bases and J by 0 bases, with 12 bases between them.

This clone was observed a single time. The CDR3: CASSRTYTGALSYEQYF. In nucleotides, the CDR3 is TGTGCCAGCAGCCGGACGTATACAGGGGCCCTCTCCTACGAGCAGTACTTC. The chain combines TRBV14 with TRBJ2-7; 7 nucleotides agree with TRBD1. The trim removed 4 bases at V and 0 bases at J, leaving 12 bases unmatched. Germline values: CDR1 SGHDN, CDR2 FVKESK. The CDR3 runs 17 residues.

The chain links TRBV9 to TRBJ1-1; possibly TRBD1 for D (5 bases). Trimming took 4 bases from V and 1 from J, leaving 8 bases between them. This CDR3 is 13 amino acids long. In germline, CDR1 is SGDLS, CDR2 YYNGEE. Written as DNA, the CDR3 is TGTGCCAGCAGCCCAAGGGGGAACACTGAAGCTTTCTTT. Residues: CASSPRGNTEAFF.

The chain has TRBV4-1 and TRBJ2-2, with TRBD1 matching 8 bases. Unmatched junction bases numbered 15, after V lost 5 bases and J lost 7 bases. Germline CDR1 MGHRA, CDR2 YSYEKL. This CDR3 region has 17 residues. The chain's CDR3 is CASSTWTDRVSGGELFF. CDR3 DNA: TGCGCCAGCAGCACCTGGACGGACAGGGTTTCTGGCGGGGAGCTGTTTTTT.

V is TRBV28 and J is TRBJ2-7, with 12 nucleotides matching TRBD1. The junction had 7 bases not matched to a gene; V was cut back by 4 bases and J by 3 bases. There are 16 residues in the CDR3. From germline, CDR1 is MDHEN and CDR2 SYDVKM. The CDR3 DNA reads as TGTGCCAGCAGTTCGTCCGGGACAGGGGGCTTCTACGAGCAGTACTTC. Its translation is CASSSSGTGGFYEQYF.

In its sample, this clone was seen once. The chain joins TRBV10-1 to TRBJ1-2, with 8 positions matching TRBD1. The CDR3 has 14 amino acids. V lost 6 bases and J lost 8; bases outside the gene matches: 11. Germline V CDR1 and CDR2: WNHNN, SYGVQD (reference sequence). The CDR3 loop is CASSPSLQGVGYTF. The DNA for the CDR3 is TGCGCCAGCAGCCCCTCGTTACAGGGGGTCGGCTACACCTTC.

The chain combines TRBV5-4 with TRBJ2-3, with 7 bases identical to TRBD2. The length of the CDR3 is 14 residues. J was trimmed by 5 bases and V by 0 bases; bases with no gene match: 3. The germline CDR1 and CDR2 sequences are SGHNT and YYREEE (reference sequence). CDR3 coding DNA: TGTGCCAGCAGCTTGGAAGCGGGAAGAGATACGCAGTATTTT. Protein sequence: CASSLEAGRDTQYF.

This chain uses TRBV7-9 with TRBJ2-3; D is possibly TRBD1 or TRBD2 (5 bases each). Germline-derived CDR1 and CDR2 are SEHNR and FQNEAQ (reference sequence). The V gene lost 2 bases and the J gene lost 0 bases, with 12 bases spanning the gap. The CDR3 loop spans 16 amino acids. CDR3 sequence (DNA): TGTGCCAGCAGCTTAACCGCCTGGGGGAGCACAGATACGCAGTATTTT. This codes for CASSLTAWGSTDTQYF.

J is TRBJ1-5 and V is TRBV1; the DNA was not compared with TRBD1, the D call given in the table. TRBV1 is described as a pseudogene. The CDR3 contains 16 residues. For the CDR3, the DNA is TGCACCCCTAACAGGCAGGGGGTTTATAGCAATCAGCCCCAGCATTTT. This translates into CTPNRQGVYSNQPQHF.

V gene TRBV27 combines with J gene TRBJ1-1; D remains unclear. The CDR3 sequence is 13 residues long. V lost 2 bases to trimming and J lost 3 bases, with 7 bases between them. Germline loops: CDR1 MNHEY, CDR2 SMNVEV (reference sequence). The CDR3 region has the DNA TGTGCCAGCAGTTTAACCAAGTACACTGAAGCTTTCTTT. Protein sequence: CASSLTKYTEAFF.

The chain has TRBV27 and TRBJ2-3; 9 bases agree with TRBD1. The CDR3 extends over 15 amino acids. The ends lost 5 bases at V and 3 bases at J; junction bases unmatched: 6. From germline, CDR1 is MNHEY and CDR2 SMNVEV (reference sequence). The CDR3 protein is CASSQGTGRTDTQYF. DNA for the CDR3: TGTGCCAGCAGTCAAGGGACAGGGAGGACAGATACGCAGTATTTT.

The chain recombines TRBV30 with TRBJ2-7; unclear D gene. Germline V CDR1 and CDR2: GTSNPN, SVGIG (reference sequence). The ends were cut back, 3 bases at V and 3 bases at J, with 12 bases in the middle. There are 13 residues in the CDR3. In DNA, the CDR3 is TGTGCCTGGAGGGAGACAATCTACTACGAGCAGTACTTC. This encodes CAWRETIYYEQYF.

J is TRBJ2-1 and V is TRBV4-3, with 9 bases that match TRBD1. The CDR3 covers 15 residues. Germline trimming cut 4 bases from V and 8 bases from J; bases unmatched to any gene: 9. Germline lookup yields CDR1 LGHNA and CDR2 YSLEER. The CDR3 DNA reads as TGCGCCAGCAGCCGACTGACAGGGGGAACACATGAGCAGTTCTTC. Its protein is CASSRLTGGTHEQFF.